The subject of this entry is one T cell receptor beta chain. The antigen it recognizes is unknown. No base-level quality is on record; no much larger clone is a single base apart. Stable Graves' hyperthyroidism was defined as the absence of progression to ophthalmopathy over 18 months of follow-up. Hyperthyroidism patients were newly diagnosed, had a disease duration of under 2 months, and were aged 18 to 65 years. Any patient with an uncontrolled infection, another autoimmune disease, pregnancy or lactation was excluded. Diagnoses were established on the basis of clinical symptoms, serum thyroxine and TRAb, thyroid ultrasound, and orbital computed tomography. PBMCs were separated from around 9.1 ml of fresh peripheral blood using Ficoll-Paque density gradient centrifugation. Total RNA was extracted with Trizol reagent, and quality was checked on an Agilent 2100 Bioanalyzer. The data stem from a study of T cells in Graves' hyperthyroidism and ophthalmopathy (dated by TCRdb to about 2019). Background for the entire study: Peripheral blood samples were taken at initial diagnosis, before any treatment was given. A discovery cohort of roughly 100 patients, about 44 with Graves' ophthalmopathy and 55 to 60 with stable Graves' hyperthyroidism, was used to find distinguishing TCR V-J signatures. After blood sampling, hyperthyroidism patients were treated with methimazole at a starting dose of 30 mg daily, and ophthalmopathy patients were treated with high-dose intravenous methylprednisolone. The paper describes TCR Vbeta CDR3 sequencing of around 130 peripheral blood samples, made up of fewer than 50 ophthalmopathy patients, 70 to 75 hyperthyroidism patients and approximately 17 progressor patients. An independent validation cohort of 18 to 20 hyperthyroidism patients and about 15 patients who later progressed to ophthalmopathy tested prospective prediction of ophthalmopathy. The study also compared thyroid tissue and blood T-cell repertoires from 6 or 7 Graves' hyperthyroidism patients. The 90 to 100 discovery patients were randomly split 7:3 into training and test sets. Study-wide findings and limitations: Ophthalmopathy was separated from stable hyperthyroidism by a 13 V-J signature model, with around 90% sensitivity and about 81% specificity obtained in cross-validation and 80%/75% obtained in testing. Most expanded thyroid clonotypes (frequency above 0.001) were also detected in blood, a finding suggesting that blood repertoires may reflect thyroid immune responses. During validation, the model predicted progression to ophthalmopathy a median of around 6 months ahead of onset, with more than 60% sensitivity and about 75% specificity. No statistical method was used to set the sample size in advance, and investigators knew the group allocation.

TCR beta CDR3 regions were amplified from RNA transcripts. The first round of RT-PCR for the TCR CDR3 was performed with the HTBI primer set and the Qiagen OneStep RT-PCR kit. Libraries were constructed in a second round of multiplex PCR, after which size selection and purification were performed. Libraries were sequenced paired-end with 100 bp reads on an Illumina HiSeq2000. Processing in the source paper ran as follows. SOAPnuke was used to process the raw data, throwing out any read that contained adapters or uncalled bases, had a mean Phred below 15, or lacked an exact constant-primer or identifier match. High-quality paired reads were merged with COPE v1.2.5, and unique nucleotide sequences were defined as clonotypes. MiTCR v1.1 was used to align clonotypes to the IMGT TRBV, TRBD and TRBJ reference segments. Analysis was restricted to V-J combinations with a frequency above 0.0001, which covered 99% to 99.2% of repertoires. A TCS score was defined as the ratio between F50 (clonal expansion) and ExV (chaos), using BLOSUM62-based TCRdist between CDR3 peptides within each V-J. Welch's t-statistics and random forest reduced 500 to 550 V-J features to 13, which were used in a naive Bayes classifier (R e1071). TCRdb applied fastp at Q25 and MiXCR to the public reads, then kept only in-frame beta chains. Each CDR3 protein appears once, grouped with its most common genes and DNA. These V and J calls originate from TCRdb's pipeline instead of the authors' own analysis. For this sample there are approximately 740,000 distinct CDR3 sequences; around 15% appear just once. The top ten hold about a tenth of the sample.

The germline V end is reduced by 4 bases and the J end by 2 bases; junction bases left unmatched: 10. The germline V gene supplies CDR1 MGHRA and CDR2 YSYEKL. The CDR3, cysteine through phenylalanine, is 16 amino acids long. Just the 48-base CDR3 DNA is kept, in frame starting at base 1. The sequence derives from a woman between 18 and 29 years old with Graves' hyperthyroidism. Sequencing used blood. The sequence links TRBV4-1 to TRBJ2-7; 8 middle bases align to TRBD2. This receptor carries the CDR3 CASSRLGLVPTYEQYF. The DNA is TGCGCCAGCAGCCGGTTGGGACTAGTGCCGACCTACGAGCAGTACTTC.